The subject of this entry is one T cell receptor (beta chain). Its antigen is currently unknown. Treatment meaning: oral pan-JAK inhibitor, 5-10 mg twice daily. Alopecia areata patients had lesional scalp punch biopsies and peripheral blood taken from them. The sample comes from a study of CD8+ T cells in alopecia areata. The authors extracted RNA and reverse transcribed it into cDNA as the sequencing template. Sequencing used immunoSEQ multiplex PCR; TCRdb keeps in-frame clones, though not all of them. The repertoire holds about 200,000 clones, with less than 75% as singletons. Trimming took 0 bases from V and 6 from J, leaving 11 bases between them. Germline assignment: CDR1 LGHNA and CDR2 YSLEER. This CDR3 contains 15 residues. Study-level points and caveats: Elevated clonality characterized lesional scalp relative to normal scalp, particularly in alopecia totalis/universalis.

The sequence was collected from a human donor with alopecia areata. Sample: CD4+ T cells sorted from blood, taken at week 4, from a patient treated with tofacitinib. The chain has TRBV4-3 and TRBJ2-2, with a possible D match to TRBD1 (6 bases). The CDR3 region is CASSQDPGVPGELFF. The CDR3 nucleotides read TGCGCCAGCAGCCAAGACCCAGGGGTCCCCGGGGAGCTGTTTTTT.